Detailed here is one TCR beta chain. This clone's antigen is unknown. No base quality information exists; no much larger clone differs at one position. The donors were healthy, HIV-negative adults with no recently reported acute infections or vaccinations. Every donor was a Caucasian adult residing in Nashville, Tennessee, USA. CD8 memory samples consisted of magnetically selected CD45RO+ cells combined with CCR7-negative CD45RA+ effector memory (TemRA) cells. Blood was collected by leukapheresis, and PBMCs were isolated by Ficoll-Histopaque density gradient centrifugation and then cryopreserved in liquid nitrogen vapor phase. Purity and quantity of every magnetically sorted T cell population were checked by analytical flow cytometry. Each sorted fraction had its genomic DNA isolated and then quantified by UV absorbance on a Nanodrop 2000c. The sample belongs to a study of shared clonotypes between healthy human individuals (dated by TCRdb to about 2020). Background for the entire study: A few men and two women, aged 18 to 49 years, made up the cohort. To estimate repertoire size and how much clonotype sharing occurs between individuals, the study deeply sequenced the blood TCR repertoires of roughly 5 healthy adults. To increase sequencing depth and limit assay-specific biases, TCR repertoire library preparation and sequencing were carried out by different laboratories using diverse techniques. Leukapheresis yielded between about 0.8 and 8.9 billion PBMCs per donor. For each donor, three plates each were used for CD4 naive and CD4 memory, two plates were used for CD8 naive, and one plate was used for CD8 memory. Study-wide conclusions, independent of this receptor: Naive subsets generally had larger estimated clonotype richness than memory subsets. Pairwise subsampling indicated that sequencing depth was expected to affect the degree of clonotype sharing among donors. Compared with non-shared clonotypes, clonotypes shared by all four sorted-subset donors had higher generation probabilities. Because the study included only a small number of donors, the genetic and exposure-history diversity represented was limited. Sharing across a handful of donors was observed for approximately 5% of naive CD4, over 3% of naive CD8, 2.3% of memory CD4, and roughly 0.4% of memory CD8 clonotypes. Sampling was limited to blood, and TCR repertoires in tissue likely differ from TCR repertoires in blood. Even with the large sequencing depth, rarefaction of the sorted-subset datasets indicated that sequencing was incomplete.

CDR1 and CDR2, per the germline V gene (reference sequence), are MNHEY and SMNVEV. Counted from cysteine to phenylalanine, this CDR3 has 15 amino acids. Of the read, only the CDR3 DNA is kept; its 45 bases are in frame from base 1. At the junction V is shortened by 5 bases and J by 10 bases; bases outside the gene matches: 10. TCR CDR3 regions were amplified from genomic DNA by multiplex PCR using the deep immunoSEQ assay. Extracted genomic DNA from each cell subset was distributed evenly across all wells of several immunoSEQ 96-well plates, and each plate was treated as a replicate. For sorted subsets, approximately 200 ng of genomic DNA, equivalent to around 29,000 T cell genomes, went into each replicate PCR. Purified libraries were measured with a Qubit 3.0 fluorometer, size-checked on a Bioanalyzer 2100, and measured again with the KAPA Library Quantification kit. Every immunoSEQ 96-well plate was sequenced on a separate single-read 150-cycle Illumina NextSeq 550 flow cell. In the authors' own workflow: The immunoSEQ output contained only junctional sequences without quality scores, so filtering could not match that applied to full-length reads. Sequences were annotated with PyIR, a Python wrapper for IgBLAST v1.9, and V/J genes and CDR3 were assigned using IMGT germline references. Any read was removed if the V/J assignment was weak (E-value above 1e-6), the CDR3 was missing, or the read contained stop codons, out-of-frame junctions, or ambiguous translated residues. A V3J clonotype was defined by an identical inferred V gene, J gene, and CDR3 amino acid sequence. To compute the percentage overlap between repertoires, the number of shared unique clonotypes was divided by the size of the smaller repertoire. Richness of each repertoire was evaluated using RTK rarefaction, the Chao1 estimator, and Recon v2.1 estimates of unobserved clonotypes. For all TCRbeta clonotypes obtained by the gDNA method from a few donors, generation probabilities were computed with OLGA. This is the immuneACCESS table as TCRdb keeps it, with only in-frame sequences that have V and J called. A part of the clones is gone; compared with another copy, unresolved V genes explain less than half, and the rest is unexplained. V, J and clone size are taken as reported in that table, and D and trimming were inferred from the DNA itself. This sample lists approximately 710,000 clones; about 90% were detected once. The ten largest clones take up about 33% of the sample.

Sequencing used memory CD8+ T cells from PBMCs. The sample's cell subset or site, from its label and the paper: CD45RO+ cells pooled with CCR7-negative TemRA cells. The sequence was collected from a man aged 18 to 30 in good health. Some clones in this sample may be carry-over from other donors' samples. Recombination linked TRBV27 to TRBJ1-4; the central 10 bases match TRBD1. The DNA is as follows: TGTGCCAGCAGTACACCCGGGACAGGGGTGGGAAAACTGTTTTTT. Translated, it gives CASSTPGTGVGKLFF. With all but the CDR3 taken from the reference TRBV27 and TRBJ1-4 genes, the full variable domain is: EAQVTQNPRYLITVTGKKLTVTCSQNMNHEYMSWYRQDPGLGLRQIYYSMNVEVTDKGDVPEGYKVSRKEKRNFPLILESPSPNQTSLYFCASSTPGTGVGKLFFGSGTQLSVL.